Listed below are T cell receptor beta chains from one sample, sequenced in a study of early T cells in non-severe SARS-CoV-2 infection. MiXCR, applied by TCRdb to the 5' RACE reads, yields one record per CDR3 protein. The top ten clones hold about 1% of a sample with 55,000 to 70,000 distinct CDR3 sequences, more than 10% of them seen once. Material: whole blood, obtained at baseline. The receptor set was obtained from an adult who was a healthcare worker with PCR-confirmed SARS-CoV-2 infection or an uninfected control (not recorded which). The donor label of this sample is uncertain. CDR3s include the opening cysteine and the closing phenylalanine or tryptophan. Fields, in order: J gene, clone size, D gene, V gene, CDR3 DNA, CDR3 protein. A D gene is named only where the DNA matches it firmly. Expanded clones are given a class, and other clones once, few, many or no size at all.

J: TRBJ1-6; size: few; D: -; V: TRBV6-6; DNA: TGTGCCAGCAGGACTGGACAGTCTAATTCACCCCTCCACTTT; CDR3: CASRTGQSNSPLHF
J: TRBJ2-3; size: many; D: TRBD2; V: TRBV6-4; DNA: TGTGCCAGCAGTGACTCGCCGACTAGCGGGGGAACAGATACGCAGTATTTT; CDR3: CASSDSPTSGGTDTQYF
J: TRBJ1-5; size: -; D: -; V: TRBV6-1; DNA: TGTGCCAGCAGTTACAGAGTCAATAGCAATCAGCCCCAGCATTTT; CDR3: CASSYRVNSNQPQHF
J: TRBJ1-3; size: few; D: TRBD1; V: TRBV11-2; DNA: TGTGCCAGCAGCGGCAGTATATGGACAGGGGAGGCTGGAAACACCATATATTTT; CDR3: CASSGSIWTGEAGNTIYF
J: TRBJ1-6; size: -; D: -; V: TRBV19; DNA: TGTGCCAGTAGTATCGTTCCGGTCCGTAAGGTTAATTCACCCCTCCACTTT; CDR3: CASSIVPVRKVNSPLHF
J: TRBJ2-3; size: few; D: TRBD2; V: TRBV19; DNA: TGTGCCAGTAAGGCGGGGGGGGCAGATACGCAGTATTTT; CDR3: CASKAGGADTQYF
J: TRBJ1-3; size: -; D: -; V: TRBV14; DNA: TGTGCCAGCAGCCAAGATTTGGAAAACACCATATATTTT; CDR3: CASSQDLENTIYF
J: TRBJ2-1; size: -; D: -; V: TRBV20-1; DNA: TGCAGTGCTAGTTGGGTCGGGAATGAGCAGTTCTTC; CDR3: CSASWVGNEQFF
J: TRBJ2-3; size: -; D: TRBD2; V: TRBV7-3; DNA: TGTGCCAGCAGCCTACTAGCGACAAGCACAGATACGCAGTATTTT; CDR3: CASSLLATSTDTQYF
J: TRBJ2-2; size: few; D: -; V: TRBV29-1; DNA: TGCAGCGTTTCCGGGACACCTAACACCGGGGAGCTGTTTTTT; CDR3: CSVSGTPNTGELFF
J: TRBJ1-2; size: -; D: -; V: TRBV6-5; DNA: TGTGCCAGCAGTATGCCGGGTTTCAATCGTGGGGGCTACACCTTC; CDR3: CASSMPGFNRGGYTF
J: TRBJ1-5; size: many; D: -; V: TRBV5-1; DNA: TGCGCCAGCAGCTTTCTGACAACCCTCCAGCCCCAGCATTTT; CDR3: CASSFLTTLQPQHF
J: TRBJ1-6; size: -; D: TRBD1; V: TRBV4-1; DNA: TGCGCCAGCAGCCAAGTGGCGACAGGGAATTCACCCCTCCACTTT; CDR3: CASSQVATGNSPLHF
J: TRBJ2-1; size: -; D: -; V: TRBV20-1; DNA: TGCAGTGCTAGGACTAGCAATGAGCAGTTCTTC; CDR3: CSARTSNEQFF
J: TRBJ2-4; size: -; D: -; V: TRBV19; DNA: TGTGCCAGTAGTACCCTCCGTGGTGAGCTAGCCAAAAACATTCAGTACTTC; CDR3: CASSTLRGELAKNIQYF
J: TRBJ2-3; size: -; D: -; V: TRBV7-9; DNA: TGTGCCAGCAGATCCGCTTGGGCAGATACGCAGTATTTT; CDR3: CASRSAWADTQYF
J: TRBJ2-1; size: few; D: -; V: TRBV5-1; DNA: TGCGCCAGCAGCTTAGGAGAGCTGTCCAATGAGCAGTTCTTC; CDR3: CASSLGELSNEQFF
J: TRBJ2-3; size: many; D: -; V: TRBV12-3/TRBV12-4; DNA: TGTGCCAGCAGCAACAGGAAGGTTAGGGGCACAGATACGCAGTATTTT; CDR3: CASSNRKVRGTDTQYF
J: TRBJ1-4; size: few; D: TRBD1; V: TRBV7-9; DNA: TGTGCCAGCAGCCCCAGCAGGACAGGGAGTAATGAAAAACTGTTTTTT; CDR3: CASSPSRTGSNEKLFF
J: TRBJ2-3; size: many; D: -; V: TRBV10-3; DNA: TGTGCCATCGGAAGTACAGATACGCAGTATTTT; CDR3: CAIGSTDTQYF
J: TRBJ1-2; size: few; D: TRBD1; V: TRBV25-1; DNA: TGTGCCAGCAGTGAACAGGGACAGGGGGCGCGTGGCTACACCTTC; CDR3: CASSEQGQGARGYTF
J: TRBJ1-6; size: -; D: TRBD1; V: TRBV9; DNA: TGTGCCAGCAGCGAACAGGGACAGGGGAATTCACCCCTCCACTTT; CDR3: CASSEQGQGNSPLHF
J: TRBJ1-5; size: many; D: -; V: TRBV29-1; DNA: TGCAGCGTTAGTGAAGGATACAATCAGCCCCAGCATTTT; CDR3: CSVSEGYNQPQHF
J: TRBJ2-1; size: many; D: TRBD2; V: TRBV20-1; DNA: TGCAGTGCTGCTTCTGGGGGACTAGCATTTAACAATGAGCAGTTCTTC; CDR3: CSAASGGLAFNNEQFF
J: TRBJ1-4; size: -; D: TRBD1; V: TRBV9; DNA: TGTGCCAGCAGCCCAGGGACAGGGGGCTTCGGAAAACTGTTTTTT; CDR3: CASSPGTGGFGKLFF
J: TRBJ1-6; size: -; D: TRBD1; V: TRBV30; DNA: TGTGCCTGGACCGGACAGGGGCATTCACCCCTCCACTTT; CDR3: CAWTGQGHSPLHF
J: TRBJ2-1; size: many; D: -; V: TRBV19; DNA: TGTGCCAGTAAATCATCCAGCTGGAATAGGAACAATGAGCAGTTCTTC; CDR3: CASKSSSWNRNNEQFF
J: TRBJ1-1; size: many; D: -; V: TRBV7-9; DNA: TGTGCCAGCACCTACAGCGAGAACACTGAAGCTTTCTTT; CDR3: CASTYSENTEAFF
J: TRBJ2-3; size: few; D: TRBD2; V: TRBV20-1; DNA: TGCAGTGCCCGAGGGACTAGCGGGGGGTCGGCAGATACGCAGTATTTT; CDR3: CSARGTSGGSADTQYF
J: TRBJ2-2; size: few; D: -; V: TRBV24-1; DNA: TGTGCCACCGCGGGGACAGCGAACACCGGGGAGCTGTTTTTT; CDR3: CATAGTANTGELFF
J: TRBJ2-5; size: -; D: -; V: TRBV25-1; DNA: TGTGCCAGCAGTGGATCCCGTAGGGGACTGGAGACCCAGTACTTC; CDR3: CASSGSRRGLETQYF
J: TRBJ1-5; size: few; D: -; V: TRBV3-1; DNA: TGTGCCAGCAGCCAAACAGGCGAGCCCCAGCATTTT; CDR3: CASSQTGEPQHF
J: TRBJ2-1; size: -; D: -; V: TRBV7-8; DNA: TGTGCCAGCGATTCAACGAGCTCCTACAATGAGCAGTTCTTC; CDR3: CASDSTSSYNEQFF
J: TRBJ2-2; size: many; D: -; V: TRBV7-3; DNA: TGTGCCAGCAGCTCATTCAGGAAGAACACCGGGGAGCTGTTTTTT; CDR3: CASSSFRKNTGELFF
J: TRBJ2-3; size: few; D: -; V: TRBV25-1; DNA: TGTGCCAGCAGTGATGGGGGGATCGCAGATACGCAGTATTTT; CDR3: CASSDGGIADTQYF
J: TRBJ2-1; size: few; D: TRBD1; V: TRBV27; DNA: TGTGCCAGCAGTTTATCTTCCCCGGGACAGTCGGCCCTTTGGAATGAGCAGTTCTTC; CDR3: CASSLSSPGQSALWNEQFF